This TCR beta chain was documented in a study of shared clonotypes between healthy human individuals (TCRdb year 2020). Regarding the complete study: The cohort comprised two women and a few men aged 18 to 49 years. For each donor, CD4 naive and CD4 memory were each given three plates, CD8 naive was given two plates, and CD8 memory was given one plate. To estimate repertoire size and how much clonotype sharing occurs between individuals, the study deeply sequenced the blood TCR repertoires of about five healthy adults. To increase sequencing depth and limit assay-specific biases, different laboratories used diverse techniques to prepare libraries and sequence TCR repertoires. Between about 0.94 and 10 billion PBMCs per donor were obtained by leukapheresis. Results and caveats for the whole study, not just this receptor: Pairwise subsampling led to the expectation that sequencing depth would affect the degree of clonotype sharing among donors. About 5% of naive CD4, 3.5% of naive CD8, roughly 2.4% of memory CD4, and about 0.4% of memory CD8 clonotypes were shared across several donors. Clonotypes shared by all four sorted-subset donors showed higher generation probabilities than non-shared clonotypes. The genetic and exposure-history diversity represented was limited by the small number of donors. Rarefaction of sorted-subset datasets indicated incomplete sequencing despite the large sequencing depth. Naive subsets generally had larger estimated clonotype richness than memory subsets. Only blood was sampled, and tissue TCR repertoires likely differ from those in blood.

CD8 naive samples consisted of CD45RO-negative cells that were positively selected for CCR7, yielding a CD45RA+CCR7+ population without TemRA cells. Donors were healthy HIV-negative adults with no recently reported acute infections or vaccinations. All donors were Caucasian adults living in Nashville, Tennessee, USA. After blood collection by leukapheresis, PBMCs were isolated using Ficoll-Histopaque density gradient centrifugation and then cryopreserved in the vapor phase of liquid nitrogen. Analytical flow cytometry was used to check the purity and quantity of each magnetically sorted T cell population. Each sorted fraction had its genomic DNA isolated and then quantified by UV absorbance on a Nanodrop 2000c. As concerns this clone: Its antigen is still unknown. No much larger clonotype is one base removed from it; base qualities were not supplied. The same CDR3 also results from other DNA sequences found in this sample.

TCR CDR3 regions were amplified from genomic DNA by multiplex PCR using the deep immunoSEQ assay. For each cell subset, the extracted genomic DNA was distributed evenly across all wells of several immunoSEQ 96-well plates, and each plate served as one replicate. For sorted subsets, each replicate PCR was loaded with roughly 190 ng genomic DNA, equivalent to some 31,000 T cell genomes. The purified libraries were quantified using a Qubit 3.0 fluorometer, sized with a Bioanalyzer 2100, and then quantified again using the KAPA Library Quantification kit. Every immunoSEQ 96-well plate was sequenced on a dedicated single-read 150-cycle Illumina NextSeq 550 flow cell. As for how the authors treated the data: Because only junctional sequences without quality scores were contained in the immunoSEQ output, filtering matching that applied to full-length reads could not be performed. Sequences were annotated with PyIR, a Python wrapper for IgBLAST v1.9, using IMGT germline references to assign V/J genes and CDR3. Any read was removed if the V/J assignment was weak (E-value above 1e-6), the CDR3 was missing, or the read contained stop codons, out-of-frame junctions, or ambiguous translated residues. V3J clonotypes were defined as sequences sharing the same inferred V gene, J gene, and CDR3 amino acid sequence. To compute the percentage overlap between repertoires, the number of shared unique clonotypes was divided by the size of the smaller repertoire. Richness of each repertoire was evaluated using RTK rarefaction, the Chao1 estimator, and Recon v2.1 estimates of unobserved clonotypes. Generation probabilities for all TCRbeta clonotypes obtained by the gDNA method from a handful of donors were computed using OLGA. The table was pulled from immuneACCESS by TCRdb, which kept in-frame rearrangements only. Such tables lose some clones; where checked, under half of the loss comes from unresolved V genes, and the rest has no known cause. That table gives V, J and clone size, and the DNA gave D and trimming. This sample has 500,000 to 700,000 clones in its table, and about 95% of those were observed once. The ten largest account for 0.095% to 0.14% of the sample.

Clipping removes 3 bases from V and 2 bases from J, with 4 as the unmatched junction base count. Reading the germline V gene gives CDR1 SQVTM and CDR2 ANQGSEA. Spanning cysteine to phenylalanine, the CDR3 consists of 14 amino acids. Only the CDR3 region is kept as DNA, spanning 42 bases read in frame from base 1. Sequencing was carried out using naive CD8+ T cells sorted from blood. The cell subset or site label, as the study defines it: CD45RA+CCR7+. This sequence originates from a woman aged 25 to 45 in good health. The sequence is built from TRBV29-1 and TRBJ2-7; TRBD2 aligns with 10 central bases. The DNA sequence reads TGCAGCGTTGAGGGGCTAGCGGGAGCCTACGAGCAGTACTTC. This gives the protein CSVEGLAGAYEQYF.